The present T cell receptor beta chain was sequenced within a study of cytomegalovirus exposure and HLA in healthy donors. A multiplex PCR was run with 60 Vbeta primers and 13 Jbeta primers. TCRdb's copy holds only in-frame clones and misses some; the assay was immunoSEQ multiplex PCR. The sample consists of more than 110,000 clones, around 75% of them appearing once. Germline trimming cut 3 bases from V and 4 bases from J; bases unmatched to any gene: 11. The CDR3 has 16 residues. Germline V CDR1 and CDR2: SGHAT, FQNNGV. Study-level findings and limits: The study carried out a later analysis of TCR beta sequences. It associated 15,000 to 20,000 of them with specific HLA alleles at a false discovery rate of 0.05. Trimming of TCR beta V- and J-genes showed a link, identified in a later analysis, to a missense DCLRE1C variant. A later analysis revealed that TCR association rates differed between HLA loci, peaking at DRB1 and bottoming out at HLA-C.

A remark on this clone: Antigen unknown.

The clonotype originates from a female donor in good health and CMV-seronegative. The sample was PBMCs. V gene TRBV11-2 combines with J gene TRBJ2-7, with 8 bases fitting TRBD1. CDR3 nucleotides: TGTGCCAGCAGCTTTACGGACAGGGTGCCCACTTACGAGCAGTACTTC. It encodes CASSFTDRVPTYEQYF.